What follows are 30 T cell receptor beta chains derived from one specimen sequenced in a study of T cell repertoires in cytomegalovirus infection. No antigens are known for them. TCRdb re-called the reads with MiXCR, one entry per CDR3 protein. The sample lists fewer than 900,000 distinct CDR3 sequences, approximately 32% occurring once. The sample was cultured CD8+ T cells from PBMCs, taken from culture after CMV antigen stimulation. The receptors were sampled from a human donor in good health (CMV status not recorded). Some clones in this sample may be carry-over from other donors' samples.

In its sample, this clonotype was seen a few times. The genes are TRBV12-3 or TRBV12-4 and TRBJ1-1; D not certain. The V gene lost 4 bases and the J gene lost 6 bases, with 9 bases spanning the gap. This CDR3 is built from 12 residues. CDR3 coding DNA: TGTGCCAGCAGTTCAAGCCCAGCTGAAGCTTTCTTT. It codes for CASSSSPAEAFF.

The sample holds a few counts of this clonotype. The CDR3: CASSIAGFNQPQHF. The CDR3 DNA is TGTGCCAGTAGTATAGCGGGGTTCAATCAGCCCCAGCATTTT. The chain links TRBV19 to TRBJ1-5; D gene unclear. This CDR3 region has 14 residues. Looked up from germline, CDR1 is LNHDA and CDR2 is SQIVND (reference sequence). V was pared by 1 base and J by 3 bases, with 7 bases between.

This clonotype was observed a handful of times. The genes are TRBV19 and TRBJ1-5; D is uncertain. Germline V gene data show CDR1 as LNHDA and CDR2 as SQIVND (reference sequence). V lost 1 base and J 3 bases, leaving 10 bases between the germline ends. The CDR3 runs to 15 residues. The CDR3 protein is CASSIVPVTNQPQHF. In nucleotides, the CDR3 is TGTGCCAGTAGTATAGTCCCGGTGACCAATCAGCCCCAGCATTTT.

The rearrangement joins TRBV7-6 to TRBJ2-1, with D perhaps matching TRBD2 (6 bases). The CDR3 covers 16 residues. V shed 1 base and J shed 2 bases, with 12 bases lying between them. Per germline, CDR1 SGHVS and CDR2 FNYEAQ. CDR3 DNA: TGTGCCAGCAGCTTAGGGCTAGCGCAGACCTACAATGAGCAGTTCTTC. Its translation: CASSLGLAQTYNEQFF.

V is TRBV6-6 and J is TRBJ2-7, with D unclear. CDR3 length: 16 amino acids. Germline loops: CDR1 MNHNY, CDR2 SVGAGI (reference sequence). Trimming cost V 0 bases and J 9 bases, with 21 bases left between them. The CDR3 region is CASSYSRVGSSLAQYF. CDR3 nucleotide sequence: TGTGCCAGCAGTTACTCGAGAGTTGGCAGCTCTTTAGCGCAGTACTTC.

This clonotype was observed a handful of times. This chain uses TRBV7-4 with TRBJ2-7, with 7 bases matching TRBD1. V lost 2 bases to trimming and J lost 4 bases; unmatched junction nucleotides: 11. There are 16 residues in the CDR3. The germline V gene encodes CDR1 SGHVT and CDR2 SQSDAQ. DNA of the CDR3: TGTGCCAGCAGCTTATCCCTTCGGACAGGACCTTACGAGCAGTACTTC. It is translated as CASSLSLRTGPYEQYF.

This clonotype appeared many times. CDR3 DNA sequence: TGTGCCAGCAGTGAGGGGACAGGGACCTCTAACTATGGCTACACCTTC. Amino acids: CASSEGTGTSNYGYTF. The chain uses TRBV6-1 and TRBJ1-2; 9 nucleotides align to TRBD1. CDR3 length equals 16 residues. Germline V gene data show CDR1 as MNHNS and CDR2 as SASEGT. With V trimmed by 3 bases and J by 0 bases, 5 bases remained unmatched.

This clonotype was detected a few times. The rearrangement links TRBV27 to TRBJ2-1; D gene unclear. The CDR3 contains 14 residues. V was clipped by 6 bases and J by 5 bases, with 14 bases between them. Germline CDR1 is MNHEY and CDR2 is SMNVEV (reference sequence). CDR3 amino acids: CASSSLGLHNEQFF. The CDR3 bases are TGTGCCAGCAGCTCATTAGGGCTACACAATGAGCAGTTCTTC.

This clonotype was found a few times. The chain joins TRBV28 to TRBJ1-2; 9 nucleotides align to TRBD1. The length of the CDR3 is 15 residues. With V trimmed by 6 bases and J by 8 bases, 13 bases remained unmatched. The germline V gene encodes CDR1 MDHEN and CDR2 SYDVKM. The CDR3 spells CASSSSVWTGVGYTF. The CDR3 region has the DNA TGTGCCAGCAGCTCATCAGTATGGACAGGGGTCGGCTACACCTTC.

The sample holds many counts of this clonotype. This chain connects TRBV7-2 to TRBJ2-5, with D unresolved. The CDR3 is made up of 12 amino acids. The V and J ends lost 3 bases and 7 bases respectively, with 9 bases between them. The germline gives CDR1 SGHTA, CDR2 FQGNSA. The CDR3 loop is CASSFPQLTQYF. CDR3 sequence (DNA): TGTGCCAGCAGCTTCCCCCAGTTGACCCAGTACTTC.

The J gene is TRBJ2-1, the V gene TRBV13; 9 positions match TRBD2. Germline V gives CDR1 PRHDT, CDR2 FYEKMQ (reference sequence). Trimming took 4 bases from V and 8 from J; bases not matched to a gene: 21. This CDR3 is built from 19 residues. This chain's CDR3 is CASSSSWASSGGLGDEQFF. In DNA, the CDR3 is TGTGCCAGCAGCTCAAGTTGGGCCTCGAGCGGGGGGTTGGGGGATGAGCAGTTCTTC.

The CDR3 loop is CASSLRGGEEQFF. In DNA, the CDR3 is TGTGCCAGCAGCTTAAGAGGAGGCGAGGAACAGTTCTTC. This chain links TRBV7-6 with TRBJ2-1, with D perhaps matching TRBD2 (5 bases). This CDR3 has 13 amino acids. The germline V gene has CDR1 SGHVS and CDR2 FNYEAQ. Trimming cost V 2 bases and J 13 bases, with 15 bases left between them.

This clonotype was detected only a few times. The chain employs TRBV28 and TRBJ1-6; no clear D. There are 14 residues in the CDR3. Germline CDR1 and CDR2: MDHEN and SYDVKM. Deletions cut 2 bases from V and 9 bases from J, with 11 bases between. In nucleotides, the CDR3 is TGTGCCAGCAGTTTAATCACCTCGGGTTCACCCCTCCACTTT. This encodes CASSLITSGSPLHF.

The rearrangement uses TRBV18 and TRBJ1-4, with TRBD1 matching 7 bases. The germline gives CDR1 KGHSH, CDR2 LQKENI. The CDR3 has 16 amino acids. The trim removed 6 bases at V and 1 base at J, leaving 8 bases unmatched. Written as DNA, the CDR3 is TGTGCCAGCTCGCCTACAGGGGTACAAACTAATGAAAAACTGTTTTTT. This codes for CASSPTGVQTNEKLFF.

This clonotype was counted between two and nine times. The rearrangement uses TRBV2 and TRBJ2-1, with 9 bases that match TRBD1. The germline gives CDR1 SNHLY, CDR2 FYNNEI. The CDR3 extends over 15 amino acids. J gave up 7 bases and V 4 bases, and 8 bases lay outside the gene matches. CDR3 nucleotides: TGTGCCAGCAGTGCAAGGGACAGGGTTCAGAATGAGCAGTTCTTC. Protein sequence: CASSARDRVQNEQFF.

This clonotype was counted between two and nine times. The J gene is TRBJ2-2, the V gene TRBV7-8; TRBD1 aligns across 10 bases. Per the germline V gene, CDR1 is SGHVS and CDR2 is FQNEAQ. The CDR3 runs to 21 residues. V gave up 0 bases and J gave up 6 bases; unmatched junction bases: 19. The CDR3 here is CASSLARWEIGTGEYAGELFF. CDR3 nucleotides: TGTGCCAGCAGCTTAGCACGGTGGGAAATCGGGACAGGGGAGTATGCCGGGGAGCTGTTTTTT.

This clonotype has only a few counts. The rearrangement uses TRBV12-3 or TRBV12-4 and TRBJ2-7; D is undetermined. Trimming removed 5 bases at V and 1 base at J, with 15 bases between. This CDR3 is 15 amino acids long. Written as DNA, the CDR3 is TGTGCCAGCAGTCTTGCGGTACGGGTTTCCTACGAGCAGTACTTC. It is translated as CASSLAVRVSYEQYF.

This clonotype turned up a few times. The chain couples TRBV2 to TRBJ2-1; 8 bases are a match to TRBD2. The V segment lost 7 bases and the J segment 12 bases; nucleotides outside the gene matches: 11. CDR3 length equals 13 residues. Germline V CDR1 and CDR2: SNHLY, FYNNEI. The CDR3: CASMGLVRRWQFF. Here the CDR3 DNA reads TGTGCCAGCATGGGACTAGTACGTCGGTGGCAGTTCTTC.

V usage is TRBV5-1 and J usage is TRBJ2-7; 8 bases map to TRBD2. This CDR3 is built from 15 residues. Germline CDR1 and CDR2: SGHRS and YFSETQ. The ends lost 4 bases at V and 5 bases at J; junction bases unmatched: 11. The CDR3 is CASSHGLAQIDEQYV. The CDR3 DNA sequence: TGCGCCAGCAGCCACGGACTAGCCCAGATAGACGAGCAGTACGTC.

This clonotype showed up many times. The chain combines TRBV7-2 with TRBJ1-2; D ambiguous. This CDR3 comprises 13 residues. The germline gives CDR1 SGHTA, CDR2 FQGNSA. Between the trimmed V and J ends, which lost 5 bases and 7 bases, there was a span of 14 bases. Here the CDR3 DNA reads TGTGCCAGCAGCGACGGAGGTTACGGTGGCTACACCTTC. Its protein is CASSDGGYGGYTF.

Many counts were recorded for this clonotype. The CDR3 DNA follows: TGTGCCAGCAGCTTAGAACTAGCGGGGCAAGAGACCCAGTACTTC. Amino acids: CASSLELAGQETQYF. The rearrangement links TRBV7-2 to TRBJ2-5; the match to TRBD2 covers 10 bases. V gave up 1 base and J gave up 2 bases; unmatched junction bases: 1. CDR1 is SGHTA, CDR2 FQGNSA, per germline. This CDR3 has 15 amino acids. Filled out from reference TRBV7-2 and TRBJ2-5, the complete variable domain reads GAGVSQSPSNKVTEKGKDVELRCDPISGHTALYWYRQSLGQGLEFLIYFQGNSAPDKSGLPSDRFSAERTGGSVSTLTIQRTQQEDSAVYLCASSLELAGQETQYFGPGTRLLVL.

This clonotype was seen only a few times. The rearrangement links TRBV28 to TRBJ1-1; D call uncertain. Trimming removed 4 bases at V and 7 bases at J, with 7 bases between. This CDR3 contains 11 residues. In germline, CDR1 is MDHEN, CDR2 SYDVKM. DNA of the CDR3: TGTGCCAGCAGTTCTGCCCTTGAAGCTTTCTTT. Its protein product is CASSSALEAFF.

This clonotype showed up just a few times. One end of the junction is discordant with germline, which a read error may explain. The chain is built from TRBV4-1 and TRBJ2-5, with 11 bases that match TRBD1. Germline V CDR1 and CDR2: MGHRA, YSYEKL. The CDR3 spans 16 residues. The CDR3 DNA is TGTGCCAGCAGCCCTGGGACAGGGGGGAGGCAAGAGACCCAGTACTTC. It translates to CASSPGTGGRQETQYF.

The rearrangement links TRBV7-9 to TRBJ1-1; D unclear. CDR1 SEHNR and CDR2 FQNEAQ come from the germline V gene (reference sequence). Trimming removed 8 bases from V and 3 bases from J, with 13 bases in between. This CDR3 has 13 residues. The chain's CDR3 is CASDKGWDTEAFF. The CDR3 nucleotides are TGTGCCAGCGACAAGGGTTGGGACACTGAAGCTTTCTTT.

This chain joins TRBV6-2 or TRBV6-3 and TRBJ1-2; D is unresolved. V shed 6 bases and J shed 6 bases, with 8 bases lying between them. The CDR3 is 11 amino acids. Germline V lookup: CDR1 MNHEY, CDR2 SVGEGT. This chain's CDR3 is CASSSTHGYTF. The CDR3 coding sequence is TGTGCCAGCAGCTCTACACATGGCTACACCTTC.

This clonotype has ten or more counts. The chain carries TRBV7-9 and TRBJ2-5; D uncertain. CDR3 length: 15 residues. The germline V gene encodes CDR1 SEHNR and CDR2 FQNEAQ (reference sequence). Trimming shortened V by 3 bases and J by 3 bases, and 14 bases separated the two germline ends. The CDR3 protein is CASSFRRIEEETQYF. CDR3 bases: TGTGCCAGCAGCTTTAGACGGATAGAAGAAGAGACCCAGTACTTC.

The rearrangement joins TRBV12-3 or TRBV12-4 to TRBJ2-3; no reliable D call. Trimming stripped 5 bases from V and 1 base from J, with 13 bases between. CDR3 length equals 15 residues. The CDR3 region has the DNA TGTGCCAGCAGTCCAGGCCGGGCTGGCACAGATACGCAGTATTTT. Its translation is CASSPGRAGTDTQYF.

The V and J genes are TRBV2 and TRBJ2-1; possibly TRBD1 or TRBD2 for D (6 bases each). The length of the CDR3 is 15 residues. Germline V gives CDR1 SNHLY, CDR2 FYNNEI. V was clipped by 9 bases and J by 5 bases, with 20 bases between them. CDR3: CASLWGALGDNEQFF. CDR3 DNA: TGTGCCAGTCTCTGGGGGGCCCTCGGCGACAATGAGCAGTTCTTC. Drawing the rest from reference TRBV2 and TRBJ2-1, the complete variable domain is EPEVTQTPSHQVTQMGQEVILRCVPISNHLYFYWYRQILGQKVEFLVSFYNNEISEKSEIFDDQFSVERPDGSNFTLKIRSTKLEDSAMYFCASLWGALGDNEQFFGPGTRLTVL.

This clonotype was seen only a few times. The chain joins TRBV2 to TRBJ2-7, with no clear D. The CDR3 consists of 14 residues. The V end was cut by 1 base, the J end by 3 bases, with 10 bases between. Germline CDR1 and CDR2: SNHLY and FYNNEI. In DNA form, the CDR3 reads TGTGCCAGCAGTGAAGGCACGGATCACTACGAGCAGTACGTC. This encodes CASSEGTDHYEQYV.

Points on this clonotype: One end of the junction does not line up with germline, which may come from a read error. The chain combines TRBV7-7 with TRBJ2-7, with D possibly being TRBD2 (5 bases). Germline CDR1 and CDR2: SSHAT and FNYEAQ (reference sequence). CDR3 length equals 12 residues. This chain's CDR3 is CASSTLSGEQYF. The CDR3 coding sequence is TGTGCTAGCAGCACCCTGTCGGGGGAGCAGTACTTC.